The sequence of this T cell receptor (beta chain) was determined in a study of T cell responses to AZD1222 COVID-19 vaccine (dated by TCRdb to about 2021). For the study in its entirety: AZD1222 recipients given second doses at about 4 weeks or at about 12 weeks were pooled, since spike-specific TCR depth and breadth were not found to differ between the two schedules. Enrollment into the trials was organized by age into subgroups of 18-55, 56-69 and 70-plus years, and those subgroups contained roughly 150, 30 and 60 TCR-sequenced participants, respectively. A total of 240 or so trial participants underwent TCR sequencing, of whom roughly 210 had received two doses of AZD1222 and roughly 26 had received two doses of the MenACWY control vaccine.

Regarding this clone: The antigen this receptor binds is unknown. Per-base qualities were not stored, and no clone one base away is much larger.

General conclusions and limits of the study: The whole spike protein was spanned by vaccine-associated CD4 TCRs, and dominant responses were seen in regions 160-218 and 743-854. In the small 56-69-year group, the increase in depth fell short of significance, most likely because of low power. Most participants were white British and females outnumbered males, and the authors suggested that clonal diversity may have been underestimated. Reportedly, almost half of the unique spike-specific TCRs recognized epitopes lying outside the regions that are mutated in the B.1.351 and B.1.1.7 variants. Conclusions about previously exposed vaccinees are limited because only five to seven AZD1222 recipients were SARS-CoV-2 seropositive at baseline. After two AZD1222 doses, spike-specific TCR breadth and depth were significantly higher than at day 0 and than in MenACWY recipients. Because no day 14 peak-response samples were available, repertoires were characterized only after the peak T cell response.

Reading from cysteine to phenylalanine, the CDR3 counts 13 amino acids. The retained sequence is limited to the CDR3, 39 bases, with the frame set at the first base. Looking up the germline V gene yields CDR1 ENHRY and CDR2 SYGVKD. V is cut by 4 bases and J by 0 bases, and the space between the germline ends is 6 bases. This specimen's time point label, per the study, means: baseline before first vaccination. The vaccinee samples were drawn from two UK trials, COV001 and COV002, one of which was a single-blind randomized controlled phase 2/3 trial testing AZD1222 (ChAdOx1 nCoV-19) in healthy adults. Trial participant PBMC samples were collected at day 0 and day 28 after the second dose for TCRbeta chain sequencing. The CDR3 regions of human TCRbeta chains were analyzed by immunosequencing. In the authors' own workflow: TCRs in the repertoires were matched against a reference library of SARS-CoV-2-specific TCRs that had been generated with the MIRA antigen-specificity platform. Breadth meant the fraction of unique TCRs that were SARS-CoV-2-associated, whereas depth meant the fraction of total T cells that were SARS-CoV-2-associated. Using the MIRA data, each spike-specific TCR was assigned both to the spike region to which the TCR was reactive and to a CD4 or CD8 class. Log10-transformed breadth and depth values were compared by one-way ANOVA with Sidak's multiple comparisons tests. TCRdb took this table from immuneACCESS and kept in-frame rearrangements with V and J called. Such tables lack part of the clones; where checked against another copy, unresolved V genes explain under half of the gap, and the rest is unexplained. The DNA was the basis for D and trimming; V, J and clone size are from that table. Here the sample has 100,000 or so clones; roughly 91% occur a single time. The ten largest clones take up more than 1.5% of the sample.

The sequenced sample was peripheral blood, obtained on day 0 of AZD1222 vaccination. This TCR was recovered from an adult in good health. The rearrangement combines TRBV10-3 with TRBJ2-5; perhaps TRBD2 is the D gene, with 5 bases matching. The CDR3 here reads CAISGEYQETQYF. Read as DNA, the sequence is TGTGCCATCAGTGGGGAGTACCAAGAGACCCAGTACTTC.